A single sample is the source of the 25 T cell receptor beta chains below, sequenced in a study of blood T cell repertoires in COVID-19. Sequenced by immunoSEQ multiplex PCR; TCRdb stores in-frame clones only, minus some. This sample has about 140,000 clones, with around four fifths found just once. The sequenced sample consisted of PBMCs or T cells enriched from blood (not recorded which). The receptor source for this set is a woman aged 50 to 60 with acute COVID-19.

This rearrangement joins TRBV19 to TRBJ2-1; 7 nucleotides align to TRBD2. Losses at the gene ends were 6 bases for V and 2 bases for J; bases not matched to a gene: 7. Germline V gene data show CDR1 as LNHDA and CDR2 as SQIVND (reference sequence). The CDR3 extends over 15 amino acids. The CDR3 coding sequence is TGTGCCAGTAGACCGGGCGGGAGAGCCTACAATGAGCAGTTCTTC. Translated, it gives CASRPGGRAYNEQFF.

The chain recombines TRBV5-5 with TRBJ1-5; 7 bases are shared with TRBD1. The CDR3 is 16 residues long. In germline, CDR1 is SGHKS, CDR2 YYEKEE (reference sequence). The V gene end was trimmed by 3 bases and the J gene end by 4 bases; junction bases not matched to a gene: 10. The CDR3 region has the DNA TGTGCCAGCAGCTCACTCCCATCAGGGGGTAATCAGCCCCAGCATTTT. It codes for CASSSLPSGGNQPQHF. Drawing the rest from reference TRBV5-5 and TRBJ1-5, the complete variable domain is DAGVTQSPTHLIKTRGQQVTLRCSPISGHKSVSWYQQVLGQGPQFIFQYYEKEERGRGNFPDRFSARQFPNYSSELNVNALLLGDSALYLCASSSLPSGGNQPQHFGDGTRLSIL.

Only one count was recorded for this clone. This chain connects TRBV30 to TRBJ1-5; D unclear. V shed 2 bases and J shed 11 bases, with 13 bases lying between them. Per the germline V gene, CDR1 is GTSNPN and CDR2 is SVGIG (reference sequence). The CDR3 has 12 amino acids. The CDR3 DNA is TGTGCCTGGAGTCTACCAGTCGGGGCCCAGCATTTT. Translated: CAWSLPVGAQHF.

The chain joins TRBV4-2 to TRBJ2-3; 7 bases agree with TRBD2. Germline CDR1 and CDR2: LGHNA and YNFKEQ. Trimming cost V 4 bases and J 2 bases; bases outside gene matches: 30. The CDR3 has 23 amino acids. The CDR3 sequence: CASSLILGLGFGRRRLPTDTQYF. In nucleotides, the CDR3 is TGTGCCAGCAGCCTCATATTAGGACTAGGTTTTGGTCGCCGCCGACTACCCACAGATACGCAGTATTTT.

V gene TRBV6-1 combines with J gene TRBJ2-1, with D unresolved. The germline gives CDR1 MNHNS, CDR2 SASEGT. The CDR3 sequence is 11 residues long. The V gene lost 6 bases and the J gene lost 7 bases, with 7 bases spanning the gap. CDR3 in amino acids: CASSPQNEQFF. CDR3 DNA sequence: TGTGCCAGCAGCCCCCAAAATGAGCAGTTCTTC.

V usage is TRBV30 and J usage is TRBJ1-1, with TRBD1 matching 9 bases. CDR1 and CDR2 from the germline V gene are GTSNPN and SVGIG (reference sequence). The CDR3 is made up of 16 amino acids. The junction had 16 bases not matched to a gene; V was cut back by 4 bases and J by 7 bases. The CDR3: CAWTKGTGSLGREAFF. CDR3 coding DNA: TGTGCCTGGACCAAGGGGACAGGGTCTTTGGGCCGTGAAGCTTTCTTT.

The chain carries TRBV30 and TRBJ1-4, with a possible D match to TRBD1 (6 bases). The germline CDR1 and CDR2 sequences are GTSNPN and SVGIG (reference sequence). The CDR3 totals 15 residues. V gave up 1 base and J gave up 2 bases, with 11 bases separating them. The CDR3 DNA is TGTGCCTGGAGTGCGATGACAGGCACTAATGAAAAACTGTTTTTT. The encoded protein is CAWSAMTGTNEKLFF.

CDR3 protein: CSAGTSVPDTQYF. As DNA, the CDR3 is TGCAGCGCGGGGACTAGCGTGCCAGATACGCAGTATTTT. The chain couples TRBV29-1 to TRBJ2-3; 10 bases are shared with TRBD2. The CDR3 is 13 residues long. Germline V gene sequence: CDR1 SQVTM, CDR2 ANQGSEA. V shed 7 bases, J shed 4 bases, and the junction held 5 bases outside the gene matches.

This chain connects TRBV9 to TRBJ1-5; 9 positions agree with TRBD1. CDR3 size: 15 residues. Germline CDR1 and CDR2: SGDLS and YYNGEE. V gave up 4 bases and J gave up 1 base; unmatched junction bases: 3. The CDR3, as DNA: TGTGCCAGCAGCCGGGACAGGGAGAGCAATCAGCCCCAGCATTTT. Translating gives CASSRDRESNQPQHF. Variable domain in full (rest from reference TRBV9 and TRBJ1-5): DSGVTQTPKHLITATGQRVTLRCSPRSGDLSVYWYQQSLDQGLQFLIQYYNGEERAKGNILERFSAQQFPDLHSELNLSSLELGDSALYFCASSRDRESNQPQHFGDGTRLSIL.

This clone was seen only once. V usage is TRBV3-1 (or the pseudogene TRBV3-2) and J usage is TRBJ1-4; no definite D call. V dropped 1 base and J dropped 4 bases, with 7 bases sitting between them. The CDR3 consists of 14 residues. Germline V CDR1 and CDR2: LGHDT, YNNKEL (reference sequence). The CDR3 sequence is CASSQGSHNEKLFF. In DNA, the CDR3 is TGTGCCAGCAGCCAAGGGAGTCATAATGAAAAACTGTTTTTT.

The chain recombines TRBV7-8 with TRBJ2-7; 7 bases are a match to TRBD2. Germline V CDR1 and CDR2: SGHVS, FQNEAQ. The CDR3 runs to 15 residues. The trim removed 1 base at V and 7 bases at J, leaving 10 bases unmatched. CDR3 region: CASSLDTSALREQYF. The CDR3, as DNA: TGTGCCAGCAGCTTAGACACTAGCGCACTCCGAGAGCAGTACTTC. Together with reference TRBV7-8 and TRBJ2-7, the CDR3 gives the full variable domain: GAGVSQSPRYKVAKRGQDVALRCDPISGHVSLFWYQQALGQGPEFLTYFQNEAQLDKSGLPSDRFFAERPEGSVSTLKIQRTQQEDSAVYLCASSLDTSALREQYFGPGTRLTVT.

The chain joins TRBV19 to TRBJ1-2; 11 nucleotides line up with TRBD1. CDR3 size: 16 residues. With 3 bases clipped from V and 3 bases from J, the junction kept 6 bases outside the gene matches. Germline CDR1 reads LNHDA; CDR2 reads SQIVND (reference sequence). For the CDR3, the DNA is TGTGCCAGTAGTATTCCCGGACAGGGGGCGTACTATGGCTACACCTTC. This translates into CASSIPGQGAYYGYTF. Supplemented by reference TRBV19 and TRBJ1-2, the full variable domain reads DGGITQSPKYLFRKEGQNVTLSCEQNLNHDAMYWYRQDPGQGLRLIYYSQIVNDFQKGDIAEGYSVSREKKESFPLTVTSAQKNPTAFYLCASSIPGQGAYYGYTFGSGTRLTVV.

The genes are TRBV11-1 and TRBJ2-2; the D is unclear. Germline-derived CDR1 and CDR2 are SGHAT and FQDESV (reference sequence). CDR3 length equals 16 residues. Trimming took 5 bases from V and 5 from J, leaving 18 bases between them. CDR3 protein: CASSREDPGFTGELFF. Here the CDR3 DNA reads TGTGCCAGCAGCCGCGAGGATCCCGGTTTTACCGGGGAGCTGTTTTTT.

The chain couples TRBV15 to TRBJ1-5; no firm D call. The CDR3 runs to 15 residues. CDR1 is LNHNV, CDR2 YYDKDF, per germline (reference sequence). V lost 5 bases and J lost 1, with 12 bases in between. The CDR3 sequence is CATSPRGRSNQPQHF. CDR3 DNA: TGTGCCACCAGCCCCCGCGGCCGGAGCAATCAGCCCCAGCATTTT.

The V gene is TRBV20-1, the J gene TRBJ2-3, with 11 bases identical to TRBD2. The CDR3 covers 16 residues. Germline CDR1 reads DFQATT; CDR2 reads SNEGSKA (reference sequence). With V trimmed by 6 bases and J by 4 bases, 12 bases remained unmatched. DNA for the CDR3: TGCAGTGCCAGTGGGACTAGCGGATTACACGCAGATACGCAGTATTTT. Its translation: CSASGTSGLHADTQYF.

The J gene is TRBJ2-7, the V gene TRBV19; D gene uncertain. The CDR3 covers 13 residues. CDR1 is LNHDA and CDR2 is SQIVND in the germline V gene (reference sequence). V was cut by 2 bases and J by 5 bases, with 10 bases left in between. The chain's CDR3 is CASSIIGVDEQYF. The CDR3 DNA sequence: TGTGCCAGTAGTATAATCGGAGTGGACGAGCAGTACTTC.

The chain employs TRBV21-1 and TRBJ2-7; TRBD2, as called in the table, went unchecked against the DNA. TRBV21-1 is reported as a pseudogene. This CDR3 is 16 amino acids long. CDR3 amino acids: CASSTERRREAYEQYF. In DNA, the CDR3 is TGTGCCAGCAGCACCGAGCGGCGGCGGGAGGCGTACGAGCAGTACTTC.

This chain links TRBV29-1 with TRBJ2-2, with D possibly matching TRBD1 (5 bases). Trimming removed 3 bases from V and 1 base from J, with 9 bases in between. CDR3 length equals 14 residues. Germline CDR1 SQVTM, CDR2 ANQGSEA. CDR3: CSVDGQGNTGELFF. CDR3 nucleotide sequence: TGCAGCGTTGATGGTCAGGGGAACACCGGGGAGCTGTTTTTT.

About this clone: The junction departs from the called germline gene at one end, perhaps through a read error. The genes are TRBV2 and TRBJ2-2, with 8 bases aligning to TRBD1. This CDR3 has 14 residues. Germline V gene lookup returns CDR1 SNHLY and CDR2 FYNNEI. The CDR3 region is CASNEQGVTGELFF. In DNA form, the CDR3 reads TGTGCCAGCAATGAACAGGGGGTCACCGGGGAGCTGTTTTTT.

The chain is built from TRBV18 and TRBJ1-6; D is perhaps TRBD1 (6 bases). Looked up from germline, CDR1 is KGHSH and CDR2 is LQKENI. V was trimmed by 1 base and J by 5 bases, leaving 12 bases between them. There are 16 residues in the CDR3. The CDR3 reads CASSPQSGGHNSPLHF. The CDR3 bases are TGTGCCAGCTCACCACAATCTGGGGGCCATAATTCACCCCTCCACTTT. The whole variable domain, filled in from reference TRBV18 and TRBJ1-6, reads NAGVMQNPRHLVRRRGQEARLRCSPMKGHSHVYWYRQLPEEGLKFMVYLQKENIIDESGMPKERFSAEFPKEGPSILRIQQVVRGDSAAYFCASSPQSGGHNSPLHFGNGTRLTVT.

This clone was counted only a few times. The V gene is TRBV6-5, the J gene TRBJ2-1; 15 bases map to TRBD2. J gave up 9 bases and V 4 bases, and 7 bases lay outside the gene matches. Germline V gene data show CDR1 as MNHEY and CDR2 as SVGAGI. The CDR3 runs 16 residues. CDR3 amino acids: CASSSSRTSGRGEQFF. For the CDR3, the DNA is TGTGCCAGCAGTTCCTCCCGGACTAGCGGGAGGGGTGAGCAGTTCTTC.

This chain links TRBV5-4 with TRBJ2-3; TRBD1 matches at 7 bases. The CDR3 runs 14 residues. V trimming: 1 base; J trimming: 6 bases; junction bases outside the gene matches: 5. Germline CDR1 SGHNT, CDR2 YYREEE (reference sequence). The CDR3 bases are TGTGCCAGCAGCTTGTGGACAGGCCTCGATACGCAGTATTTT. It specifies CASSLWTGLDTQYF.

This clone was found a few times. The rearrangement joins TRBV19 to TRBJ1-5; a possible D gene is TRBD1 (6 bases). The CDR3 loop spans 14 amino acids. Germline V gene lookup returns CDR1 LNHDA and CDR2 SQIVND (reference sequence). Trimming cost V 3 bases and J 5 bases, with 11 bases left between them. In nucleotides, the CDR3 is TGTGCCAGTAGTATTAGGGCAGGGGATCAGCCCCAGCATTTT. Its translation: CASSIRAGDQPQHF.

This rearrangement joins TRBV7-9 to TRBJ1-5; 7 nucleotides agree with TRBD1. The germline CDR1 and CDR2 sequences are SEHNR and FQNEAQ (reference sequence). Trimming at V came to 5 bases and at J to 0 bases, leaving 4 bases not matched to a gene. The CDR3 totals 15 residues. The CDR3 DNA is TGTGCCAGCAGCCCGGGACAGATTAGCAATCAGCCCCAGCATTTT. Amino acids: CASSPGQISNQPQHF.

The chain carries TRBV7-2 and TRBJ2-7; D is possibly TRBD2 (5 bases). In germline, CDR1 is SGHTA, CDR2 FQGNSA. V was shortened by 5 bases and J by 3 bases, with 17 bases between the two germline ends. The CDR3 covers 15 residues. The DNA for the CDR3 is TGTGCCAGCAGCCCACGAAAGGACTCCGTCTACGAGCAGTACTTC. It specifies CASSPRKDSVYEQYF. Full variable domain (outside the CDR3, taken from reference TRBV7-2 and TRBJ2-7): GAGVSQSPSNKVTEKGKDVELRCDPISGHTALYWYRQSLGQGLEFLIYFQGNSAPDKSGLPSDRFSAERTGGSVSTLTIQRTQQEDSAVYLCASSPRKDSVYEQYFGPGTRLTVT.